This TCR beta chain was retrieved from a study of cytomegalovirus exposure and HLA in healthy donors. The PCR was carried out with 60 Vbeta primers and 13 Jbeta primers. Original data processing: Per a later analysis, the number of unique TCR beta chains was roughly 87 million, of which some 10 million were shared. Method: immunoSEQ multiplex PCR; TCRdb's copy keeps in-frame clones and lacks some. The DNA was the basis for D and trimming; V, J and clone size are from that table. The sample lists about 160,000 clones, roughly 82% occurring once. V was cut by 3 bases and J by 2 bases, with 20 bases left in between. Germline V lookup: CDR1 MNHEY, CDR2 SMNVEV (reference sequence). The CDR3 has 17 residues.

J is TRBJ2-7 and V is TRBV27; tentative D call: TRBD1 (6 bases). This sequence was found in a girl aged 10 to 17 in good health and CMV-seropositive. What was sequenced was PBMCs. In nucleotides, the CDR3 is TGTGCCAGCAGTTTGTCGATAGGGAAGGGGGACACCTACGAGCAGTACTTC. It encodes CASSLSIGKGDTYEQYF.